Presented here are 24 T cell receptor beta chains from one specimen sequenced in a study of blood T cell repertoires in COVID-19. Generated by immunoSEQ multiplex PCR, the TCRdb table keeps only in-frame clones and is missing some. The table lists hundreds of thousands of clones, around 82% of them singletons, with roughly 4.6% in the top ten. Input material: peripheral blood. All receptors come from an elderly woman with active or convalescent COVID-19.

The chain joins TRBV6-4 to TRBJ2-2; D is unclear. Trimming took off 6 bases at V and 0 bases at J, with 8 bases between the two ends. Germline CDR1 and CDR2: MRHNA and SNTAGT. The CDR3 extends over 14 amino acids. The CDR3 coding sequence is TGTGCCAGCAGAGTAGCCGCGAACACCGGGGAGCTGTTTTTT. Translating gives CASRVAANTGELFF.

This clone showed up just a few times. Written as DNA, the CDR3 is TGTGCCAGCAGCCAAGCACACCCGAACACCGGGGAGCTGTTTTTT. Translating gives CASSQAHPNTGELFF. V gene TRBV4-2 combines with J gene TRBJ2-2; D remains unclear. The V end was cut by 1 base, the J end by 0 bases, with 6 bases between. This CDR3 comprises 15 residues. Germline V CDR1 and CDR2: LGHNA, YNFKEQ.

This clone appeared a single time. The V and J genes are TRBV6-5 and TRBJ1-4; 10 bases are a match to TRBD1. The CDR3 runs to 14 residues. The V segment lost 6 bases and the J segment 8 bases; nucleotides outside the gene matches: 6. CDR1 and CDR2 (germline): MNHEY, SVGAGI. This CDR3 is CASSVDRGNEKLFF. Here the CDR3 DNA reads TGTGCCAGCAGCGTGGACAGGGGGAACGAAAAACTGTTTTTT.

In its sample, this clone was seen once. This chain joins TRBV28 and TRBJ2-3, with D tentatively TRBD1 (5 bases). The CDR3 extends over 15 amino acids. From germline, CDR1 is MDHEN and CDR2 SYDVKM. The V and J ends lost 3 bases and 2 bases respectively, with 12 bases between them. The CDR3 DNA is TGTGCCAGCAGTTTCGGACGGACATCCACAGATACGCAGTATTTT. Translation gives CASSFGRTSTDTQYF.

This chain joins TRBV18 and TRBJ1-2; 8 bases align to TRBD1. In germline, CDR1 is KGHSH, CDR2 LQKENI. This CDR3 spans 14 amino acids. V dropped 2 bases and J dropped 8; count of bases not matched to a gene: 7. The CDR3, as DNA: TGTGCCAGCTCACCATCGGGACAGGTCTCCGGCTACACCTTC. Translating gives CASSPSGQVSGYTF. The variable domain in full, with the rest retrieved from reference TRBV18 and TRBJ1-2, is NAGVMQNPRHLVRRRGQEARLRCSPMKGHSHVYWYRQLPEEGLKFMVYLQKENIIDESGMPKERFSAEFPKEGPSILRIQQVVRGDSAAYFCASSPSGQVSGYTFGSGTRLTVV.

The rearrangement uses TRBV13 and TRBJ1-5; D not certain. The CDR3 is made up of 12 amino acids. Germline loops: CDR1 PRHDT, CDR2 FYEKMQ (reference sequence). Trimming removed 5 bases from V and 3 bases from J, with 5 bases in between. The CDR3 sequence: CASSLNNQPQHF. The DNA for the CDR3 is TGTGCCAGCAGCCTTAACAATCAGCCCCAGCATTTT. Using reference TRBV13 and TRBJ1-5 for the parts outside the CDR3, the full variable domain is AAGVIQSPRHLIKEKRETATLKCYPIPRHDTVYWYQQGPGQDPQFLISFYEKMQSDKGSIPDRFSAQQFSDYHSELNMSSLELGDSALYFCASSLNNQPQHFGDGTRLSIL.

This clone was seen only a few times. The V gene is TRBV6-1, the J gene TRBJ1-2, with D uncertain. The germline V gene has CDR1 MNHNS and CDR2 SASEGT. This CDR3 has 15 residues. V was trimmed by 0 bases and J by 9 bases, leaving 17 bases between them. The CDR3 DNA reads TGTGCCAGCAGTGAAGCGGCGGTTCAAGCAGATCGCTACACCTTC. This encodes CASSEAAVQADRYTF.

The chain recombines TRBV2 with TRBJ2-7; 8 nucleotides match TRBD2. CDR1 and CDR2 from the germline V gene are SNHLY and FYNNEI. V trimming: 4 bases; J trimming: 2 bases; junction bases outside the gene matches: 10. The CDR3 consists of 16 residues. This chain's CDR3 is CASSVGPAGAAYEQYF. In DNA, the CDR3 is TGTGCCAGCAGTGTAGGTCCAGCGGGGGCAGCCTACGAGCAGTACTTC.

This clone was detected once. The chain joins TRBV12-2 to TRBJ1-4. TRBV12-2 is designated a pseudogene. The CDR3 is 18 residues long. The CDR3, as DNA: TGTGCAAGTCGTATCCGGGGCGGGGGCGCAGGGGCTAATGAAAAACTGTTTTTT. Translating it yields CASRIRGGGAGANEKLFF.

J is TRBJ1-4 and V is TRBV28, with 10 bases lining up with TRBD1. This CDR3 contains 12 residues. Germline V gene lookup returns CDR1 MDHEN and CDR2 SYDVKM. J gave up 6 bases and V 10 bases, and 2 bases lay outside the gene matches. The CDR3 sequence: CATGQGDEKLFF. The CDR3 bases are TGTGCCACTGGACAGGGGGATGAAAAACTGTTTTTT.

The rearrangement links TRBV28 to TRBJ2-2, with D possibly being TRBD1 (6 bases). This CDR3 has 15 amino acids. Trimming removed 7 bases from V and 2 bases from J, with 14 bases in between. CDR1 is MDHEN and CDR2 is SYDVKM in the germline V gene. CDR3 sequence (DNA): TGTGCCAGCAAGTCAGGGGCGATAAACACCGGGGAGCTGTTTTTT. This sequence encodes CASKSGAINTGELFF.

The chain employs TRBV27 and TRBJ1-6; the D is unclear. The germline V and J ends were trimmed by 5 bases and 0 bases, with 14 bases remaining between them. CDR1 is MNHEY and CDR2 is SMNVEV in the germline V gene (reference sequence). The CDR3 length is 17 residues. CDR3 DNA sequence: TGTGCCAGCAGTCGCACGATACGGAGCTCCTATAATTCACCCCTCCACTTT. Amino acids: CASSRTIRSSYNSPLHF.

The chain links TRBV25-1 to TRBJ2-1; 11 nucleotides align to TRBD2. The CDR3 extends over 18 amino acids. V lost 3 bases to trimming and J lost 4 bases; unmatched junction nucleotides: 11. CDR1 and CDR2 from the germline V gene are MGHDK and SYGVNS. The chain's CDR3 is CASSDPNIGTSGYNEQFF. DNA for the CDR3: TGTGCCAGCAGTGACCCAAATATTGGGACTAGCGGATACAATGAGCAGTTCTTC.

This clone was found once. CDR3 in DNA: TGTGCCAGTAGTATATCAGGGAACTATGGCTACACCTTC. This encodes CASSISGNYGYTF. This rearrangement joins TRBV19 to TRBJ1-2; the D gene is possibly TRBD1 (5 bases). Between the trimmed V and J ends, which lost 2 bases and 2 bases, there was a span of 6 bases. Germline CDR1 LNHDA, CDR2 SQIVND (reference sequence). This CDR3 is built from 13 residues.

The rearrangement joins TRBV19 to TRBJ2-3, with 8 positions matching TRBD2. This CDR3 region has 16 residues. Trimming at V came to 3 bases and at J to 1 base, leaving 6 bases not matched to a gene. CDR1 is LNHDA, CDR2 SQIVND, per germline (reference sequence). The CDR3 DNA reads TGTGCCAGTAGTATGCCAGCGGGGGACGGCACAGATACGCAGTATTTT. Its protein product is CASSMPAGDGTDTQYF.

The chain couples TRBV3-1 (or the pseudogene TRBV3-2) to TRBJ2-5; TRBD2 might be the D (5 bases). Trimming took off 0 bases at V and 5 bases at J, with 13 bases between the two ends. This CDR3 is built from 15 residues. Germline V lookup: CDR1 LGHDT, CDR2 YNNKEL (reference sequence). DNA of the CDR3: TGTGCCAGCAGCCAAGACCCCGGGGATCGGGAGACCCAGTACTTC. Its protein is CASSQDPGDRETQYF.

The chain is built from TRBV19 and TRBJ1-1; 7 nucleotides line up with TRBD1. Trimming cost V 6 bases and J 9 bases; bases outside gene matches: 13. This CDR3 is built from 14 residues. Germline loops: CDR1 LNHDA, CDR2 SQIVND (reference sequence). CDR3 residues: CASREARGRVKAFF. CDR3 nucleotide sequence: TGTGCCAGTAGAGAGGCGAGGGGGCGAGTGAAAGCTTTCTTT.

The gene calls are TRBV7-9 and TRBJ2-5; D possibly corresponds to TRBD1 (5 bases). The CDR3 is made up of 13 amino acids. Trimming cost V 3 bases and J 8 bases, with 13 bases left between them. Per the germline V gene, CDR1 is SEHNR and CDR2 is FQNEAQ (reference sequence). CDR3 protein: CASSLSTGYTQYF. In DNA, the CDR3 is TGTGCCAGCAGCTTGTCTACAGGTTATACCCAGTACTTC.

The chain couples TRBV5-1 to TRBJ2-1; 11 bases map to TRBD1. This CDR3 comprises 15 residues. The V and J ends lost 4 bases and 3 bases, in that order; junction bases with no gene match: 3. Germline V CDR1 and CDR2: SGHRS, YFSETQ. This CDR3 is CASSPDRGLYNEQFF. The CDR3 DNA follows: TGCGCCAGCAGCCCGGACAGGGGGCTCTACAATGAGCAGTTCTTC.

This chain links TRBV30 with TRBJ2-3, with D possibly being TRBD1 (5 bases). V was trimmed by 2 bases and J by 2 bases, leaving 11 bases between them. Germline CDR1 reads GTSNPN; CDR2 reads SVGIG (reference sequence). This CDR3 comprises 14 residues. Written as DNA, the CDR3 is TGTGCCTGGAGTCCTGGACATATCACAGATACGCAGTATTTT. Its translation is CAWSPGHITDTQYF.

This chain links TRBV7-2 with TRBJ1-2; 7 nucleotides line up with TRBD1. This CDR3 region has 13 residues. The germline V gene encodes CDR1 SGHTA and CDR2 FQGNSA. Trimming cost V 4 bases and J 3 bases; bases outside gene matches: 2. CDR3 nucleotides: TGTGCCAGCAGCTCAGGACAGGACTATGGCTACACCTTC. Its translation: CASSSGQDYGYTF.

The gene calls are TRBV11-2 and TRBJ2-5, with D unclear. Germline V gene sequence: CDR1 SGHAT, CDR2 FQNNGV. Trimming cost V 4 bases and J 0 bases, with 12 bases left between them. The CDR3 length is 15 residues. CDR3 region: CASSSHYTYQETQYF. The CDR3 DNA reads TGTGCCAGCAGCTCCCATTACACGTACCAAGAGACCCAGTACTTC.

The chain links TRBV12-3 or TRBV12-4 to TRBJ2-7, with a possible D match to TRBD2 (5 bases). The CDR3 loop spans 12 amino acids. The germline V and J ends were trimmed by 3 bases and 9 bases, with 12 bases remaining between them. The CDR3 nucleotides are TGTGCCAGCAGTTTTACGGCGGGCGTGCAGTACTTC. Translated: CASSFTAGVQYF.

This chain joins TRBV5-4 and TRBJ2-1, with 11 bases that match TRBD2. The CDR3 sequence is 13 residues long. The germline gives CDR1 SGHNT, CDR2 YYREEE (reference sequence). J was trimmed by 13 bases and V by 4 bases; bases with no gene match: 7. The CDR3 DNA reads TGTGCCAGCAGCCAACTAGCGGGAGAACACCAGTTCTTC. Protein product: CASSQLAGEHQFF.